This T cell receptor (beta chain) stems from a study of blood T cell repertoires in COVID-19. This clone was observed a few times. The CDR3 is made up of 20 amino acids. The V segment lost 4 bases and the J segment 0 bases; nucleotides outside the gene matches: 17. Germline CDR1 reads SGHRS; CDR2 reads YFSETQ. Clones were sequenced by immunoSEQ multiplex PCR, and TCRdb holds only the in-frame ones, with some missing. Found here are about 310,000 clones, about 87% of them singletons; the top ten hold around 10%. Participant reports of clinical history set cohort assignment. The sequencing sample was made of PBMCs or T cells enriched from blood (not recorded which). J is TRBJ2-1 and V is TRBV5-1, with TRBD2 identical over 9 bases. The receptor was isolated from a young woman who had recovered from COVID-19. Written as DNA, the CDR3 is TGCGCCAGCAGCCGAGGGGTCGGCGGGGGGGCCGTAAGCTCCTACAATGAGCAGTTCTTC. It specifies CASSRGVGGGAVSSYNEQFF.